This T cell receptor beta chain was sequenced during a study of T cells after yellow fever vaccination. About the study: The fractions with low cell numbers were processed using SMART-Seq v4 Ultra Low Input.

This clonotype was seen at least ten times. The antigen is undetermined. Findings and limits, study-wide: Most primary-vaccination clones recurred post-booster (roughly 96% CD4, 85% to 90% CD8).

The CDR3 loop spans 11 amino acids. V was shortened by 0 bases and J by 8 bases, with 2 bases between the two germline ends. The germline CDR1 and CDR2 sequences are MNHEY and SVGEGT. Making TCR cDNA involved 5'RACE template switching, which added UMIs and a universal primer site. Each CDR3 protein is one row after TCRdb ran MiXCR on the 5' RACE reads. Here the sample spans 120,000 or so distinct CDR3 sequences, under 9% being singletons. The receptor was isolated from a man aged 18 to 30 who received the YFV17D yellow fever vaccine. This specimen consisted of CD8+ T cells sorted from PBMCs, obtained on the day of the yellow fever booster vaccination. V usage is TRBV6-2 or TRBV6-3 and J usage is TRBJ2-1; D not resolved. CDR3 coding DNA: TGTGCCAGCAGTTACTCGGATGAGCAGTTCTTC. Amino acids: CASSYSDEQFF.